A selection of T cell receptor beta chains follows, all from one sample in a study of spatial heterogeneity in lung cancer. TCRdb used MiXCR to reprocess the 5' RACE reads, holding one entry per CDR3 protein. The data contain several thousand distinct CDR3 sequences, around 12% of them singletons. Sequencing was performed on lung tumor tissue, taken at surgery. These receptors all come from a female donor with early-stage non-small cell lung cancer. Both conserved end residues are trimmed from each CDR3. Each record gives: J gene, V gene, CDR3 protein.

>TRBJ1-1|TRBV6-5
ASSYSAARATEAF
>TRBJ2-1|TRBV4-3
ASSLVSGARNEQF
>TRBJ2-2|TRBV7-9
ASSPGDRNTGELF
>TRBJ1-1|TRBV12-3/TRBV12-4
ASSLTGAKAF
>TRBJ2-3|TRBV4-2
ASSPGLAGGVGTDTQY
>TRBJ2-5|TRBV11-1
ASSARGRPETQY
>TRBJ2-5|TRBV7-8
ASSHRGLTSDPFQETQY
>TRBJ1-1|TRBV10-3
AIRAPGQGFEAF
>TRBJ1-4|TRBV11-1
ASSFFSGTNEKLF
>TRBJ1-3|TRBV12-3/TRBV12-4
ASSLQGPGNTIY
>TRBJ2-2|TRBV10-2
ASSESGAGTGELF
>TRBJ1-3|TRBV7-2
ASSLKPGGGNTIY
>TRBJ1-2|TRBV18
ASSPDRGYGYT
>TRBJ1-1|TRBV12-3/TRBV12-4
ASSPAPNTEAF
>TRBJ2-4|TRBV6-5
ASSYDRLTHQY
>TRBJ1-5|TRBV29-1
SVVTGGAYQPQH
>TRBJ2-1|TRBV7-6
ASSHVRNNEQF
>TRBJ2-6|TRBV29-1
SVPGSPGANVLT
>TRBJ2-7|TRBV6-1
ASSEARTSGYEQY
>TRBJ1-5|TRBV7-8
ASSFDRADQPQH
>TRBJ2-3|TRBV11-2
ASSPRTSYTPTDTQY
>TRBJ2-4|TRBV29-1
SVEDRDGNIQY
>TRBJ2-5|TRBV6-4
ASSRDREETQY
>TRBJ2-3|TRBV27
ASSFTALTDTQY
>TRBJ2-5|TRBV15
ATSRGGGKETQY
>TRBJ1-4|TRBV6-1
ASLDPEGNEKLF
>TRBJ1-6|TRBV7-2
ASSRGGENSPLH
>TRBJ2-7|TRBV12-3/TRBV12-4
ASSLGQGVGGYEQY
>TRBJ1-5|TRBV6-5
ASSLTGVGNQPQH
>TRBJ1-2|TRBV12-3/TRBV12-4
ASGGVRGSDYGYT
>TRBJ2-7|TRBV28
ASSLWGRDASNEQY
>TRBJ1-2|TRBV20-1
SVEGGYYGYT
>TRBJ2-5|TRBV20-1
SASGTGTGLETQY
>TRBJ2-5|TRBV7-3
ASSPPGQETQY
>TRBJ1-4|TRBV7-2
ASSSQGTNEKLF
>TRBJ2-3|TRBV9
ASSPGRGAGDTQY
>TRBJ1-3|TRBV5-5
ASSFGPFSGNTIY